The 18 T cell receptor beta chains listed next were all sequenced from one sample in a study of T cell responses to AZD1222 COVID-19 vaccine. The method was immunoSEQ multiplex PCR; TCRdb's version includes in-frame clones alone and lacks a portion of them. Of under 150,000 clones listed, roughly 88% were seen once; the top ten hold about 19%. Sample: peripheral blood, taken on day 0 of MenACWY control vaccination. The receptors derive from an adult in good health.

This chain joins TRBV20-1 and TRBJ2-1; possible D gene TRBD2, 5 bases. V was pared by 3 bases and J by 10 bases, with 19 bases between. This CDR3 region has 14 residues. Germline CDR1 reads DFQATT; CDR2 reads SNEGSKA (reference sequence). Here the CDR3 reads CSASYGVEGREQFF. The CDR3 coding sequence is TGCAGTGCTAGTTACGGTGTCGAGGGCCGGGAGCAGTTCTTC.

The rearrangement links TRBV28 to TRBJ1-1; perhaps TRBD1 as D (5 bases). This CDR3 is 14 amino acids long. Deletions cut 7 bases from V and 5 bases from J, with 17 bases between. Germline CDR1 is MDHEN and CDR2 is SYDVKM. CDR3 DNA sequence: TGTGCCAGCACTAGCCCGGGGACCGGTACTGAAGCTTTCTTT. This codes for CASTSPGTGTEAFF.

The chain couples TRBV12-5 to TRBJ1-2; 12 nucleotides line up with TRBD1. The germline CDR1 and CDR2 sequences are LGHNT and FRNRAP. There are 15 residues in the CDR3. The V gene end was trimmed by 6 bases and the J gene end by 8 bases; junction bases not matched to a gene: 10. CDR3 in amino acids: CASGQTGQGALGYTF. CDR3 coding DNA: TGTGCTAGTGGGCAAACGGGACAGGGGGCGCTGGGCTACACCTTC.

The chain joins TRBV10-2 to TRBJ1-5; 7 nucleotides align to TRBD1. The V gene end was trimmed by 7 bases and the J gene end by 6 bases; junction bases not matched to a gene: 6. CDR1 is WSHSY and CDR2 is SAAADI in the germline V gene. This CDR3 contains 13 residues. CDR3 nucleotide sequence: TGCGCCAGCACCGACAGGGCGGGTCAGCCCCAGCATTTT. It codes for CASTDRAGQPQHF.

This clone was observed a few times. This chain connects TRBV10-2 to TRBJ1-6; 11 bases are a match to TRBD1. CDR3 size: 15 residues. The germline V gene encodes CDR1 WSHSY and CDR2 SAAADI. V was clipped by 6 bases and J by 7 bases; unmatched bases: 5. The CDR3 region has the DNA TGCGCCAGCAGAGGGACAGGGGGGAGAAATTCACCCCTCCACTTT. As protein: CASRGTGGRNSPLHF.

The chain couples TRBV27 to TRBJ2-1; D may be TRBD1 (7 bases). Germline V gene data show CDR1 as MNHEY and CDR2 as SMNVEV (reference sequence). This CDR3 has 14 amino acids. The V gene lost 7 bases and the J gene lost 10 bases, with 20 bases spanning the gap. The CDR3 nucleotides are TGTGCCAGCACCCAGAGCAGGGGGGTAGGGGAGCAGTTCTTC. This gives the protein CASTQSRGVGEQFF.

The J gene is TRBJ1-5, the V gene TRBV24-1; no clear D gene. V lost 4 bases to trimming and J lost 4 bases, with 13 bases between them. Germline V gene data show CDR1 as KGHDR and CDR2 as SFDVKD. CDR3 size: 15 residues. The CDR3 DNA reads as TGTGCCACCAGTGACCCTAGGGCCCCAAATCAGCCCCAGCATTTT. Translated: CATSDPRAPNQPQHF.

The rearrangement joins TRBV24-1 to TRBJ2-2; no clear D. The germline V gene has CDR1 KGHDR and CDR2 SFDVKD. This CDR3 spans 16 amino acids. Trimming cost V 3 bases and J 5 bases, with 15 bases left between them. The CDR3 DNA follows: TGTGCCACCAGTGATCCGTCCAGGCGTGGGACCGGGGAGCTGTTTTTT. It yields the protein CATSDPSRRGTGELFF.

V usage is TRBV30 and J usage is TRBJ2-7; D is possibly TRBD2 (6 bases). This CDR3 has 19 amino acids. V lost 1 base, J lost 0 bases, and 25 bases lay in between. The germline V gene encodes CDR1 GTSNPN and CDR2 SVGIG (reference sequence). CDR3 sequence reads: CAWSAREVMEGTLSYEQYF. The CDR3 bases are TGTGCCTGGAGTGCGAGAGAGGTAATGGAGGGGACGCTCTCCTACGAGCAGTACTTC.

This chain uses TRBV7-2 with TRBJ2-3; TRBD2 aligns across 7 bases. The CDR3 has 15 amino acids. Germline CDR1 reads SGHTA; CDR2 reads FQGNSA. The J segment lost 2 bases and the V segment lost 5 bases, leaving 7 bases of the junction unmatched. CDR3 region: CASSPWTSPTDTQYF. The CDR3 nucleotides are TGTGCCAGCAGCCCCTGGACTAGTCCCACAGATACGCAGTATTTT.

The V call is TRBV7-9, the J call TRBJ2-1, with TRBD2 identical over 8 bases. V dropped 5 bases and J dropped 7; count of bases not matched to a gene: 10. This CDR3 spans 15 amino acids. CDR1 and CDR2 (germline): SEHNR, FQNEAQ (reference sequence). Here the CDR3 DNA reads TGTGCCAGCAGCCCGAGGACTAGCCGGGGTAATGAGCAGTTCTTC. As protein: CASSPRTSRGNEQFF.

The gene calls are TRBV2 and TRBJ2-1; 8 bases align to TRBD2. There are 15 residues in the CDR3. V trimming: 4 bases; J trimming: 7 bases; junction bases outside the gene matches: 9. Looked up from germline, CDR1 is SNHLY and CDR2 is FYNNEI. The CDR3, as DNA: TGTGCCAGCAGTGGTGCTAGCGGGTCTAGAAATGAGCAGTTCTTC. It encodes CASSGASGSRNEQFF.

The V and J genes are TRBV29-1 and TRBJ1-2, with TRBD1 matching 7 bases. Germline V gene lookup returns CDR1 SQVTM and CDR2 ANQGSEA. V lost 7 bases and J lost 4; bases outside the gene matches: 18. The CDR3 has 16 amino acids. The CDR3 region is CSGLIRDRLGSYGYTF. The CDR3 coding sequence is TGCAGCGGTCTGATCCGGGACAGACTCGGGAGCTATGGCTACACCTTC.

The V gene is TRBV3-1 (or the pseudogene TRBV3-2), the J gene TRBJ2-2; maybe TRBD1 (6 bases). V lost 4 bases, J lost 0 bases, and 18 bases lay in between. Germline CDR1 and CDR2: LGHDT and YNNKEL (reference sequence). This CDR3 contains 18 residues. Here the CDR3 DNA reads TGTGCCAGCAGCCTTCCTGGGGGCCTCATATCGAACACCGGGGAGCTGTTTTTT. This translates into CASSLPGGLISNTGELFF.

This clone was seen only a few times. The rearrangement uses TRBV15 and TRBJ2-1, with D perhaps TRBD2 (6 bases). This CDR3 region has 12 residues. The germline V and J ends were trimmed by 3 bases and 9 bases, with 9 bases remaining between them. From germline, CDR1 is LNHNV and CDR2 YYDKDF (reference sequence). The CDR3 loop is CATSRAEGEQFF. In DNA form, the CDR3 reads TGTGCCACCAGCAGGGCGGAGGGTGAGCAGTTCTTC.

This clone was seen a single time. The CDR3: CASSIWGQGAPLHF. The CDR3 coding sequence is TGTGCCAGCTCGATATGGGGACAGGGGGCACCCCTCCACTTT. The chain joins TRBV6-5 to TRBJ1-6; 11 nucleotides line up with TRBD1. The trim removed 8 bases at V and 11 bases at J, leaving 8 bases unmatched. Per the germline V gene, CDR1 is MNHEY and CDR2 is SVGAGI. The CDR3 runs to 14 residues.

This clone was observed a handful of times. The chain joins TRBV5-1 to TRBJ2-5; D call uncertain. Germline values: CDR1 SGHRS, CDR2 YFSETQ. The CDR3 runs to 13 residues. The V end was cut by 1 base, the J end by 1 base, with 5 bases between. CDR3 sequence: CASSLFVQETQYF. The CDR3 coding sequence is TGCGCCAGCAGCTTGTTCGTCCAAGAGACCCAGTACTTC.

The chain recombines TRBV28 with TRBJ2-1, with D hard to call. Germline loops: CDR1 MDHEN, CDR2 SYDVKM. V dropped 2 bases and J dropped 5 bases, with 16 bases sitting between them. The CDR3 contains 16 residues. As DNA, the CDR3 is TGTGCCAGCAGTTTACTCTACCCGAAAGGTGACAATGAGCAGTTCTTC. The encoded protein is CASSLLYPKGDNEQFF. The whole variable domain, remainder taken from reference TRBV28 and TRBJ2-1, is DVKVTQSSRYLVKRTGEKVFLECVQDMDHENMFWYRQDPGLGLRLIYFSYDVKMKEKGDIPEGYSVSREKKERFSLILESASTNQTSMYLCASSLLYPKGDNEQFFGPGTRLTVL.